Detailed here is one T cell receptor beta chain. Its antigen is as yet unknown. The data were produced by immunoSEQ multiplex PCR, yet TCRdb's version contains in-frame clones alone and is incomplete. Here the sample spans roughly 5,000 clones, about 70% being singletons. Each case's diagnosis was confirmed by two pathologists on H&E. The data were taken from a study of immune evolution from preneoplasia to lung adenocarcinoma. Notes on the study in general: Normal lung had highest clonality; later lesions appeared denser, more diverse. Normal lung had the highest top T cell clone frequencies.

Looked up from germline, CDR1 is MRHNA and CDR2 is SNTAGT. Trimming took off 5 bases at V and 0 bases at J, with 11 bases between the two ends. The CDR3 has 15 amino acids. The chain has TRBV6-4 and TRBJ2-1; perhaps TRBD2 as D (6 bases). This TCR was recovered from a person between 55 and 80 years old with lung adenocarcinoma. What was sequenced was FFPE lung adenocarcinoma in situ tissue. CDR3 sequence reads: CASSPTRGSYNEQFF. Here the CDR3 DNA reads TGTGCCAGCAGTCCGACTAGAGGCTCCTACAATGAGCAGTTCTTC.